A single sample is the source of the 5 T cell receptor beta chains below, sequenced in a study of control samples from healthy donors and cancer patients (TCRdb year 2020). Library method: the immunoSEQ multiplex PCR assay. TCRdb re-hosts the immuneACCESS table, in-frame sequences only. Its copies lack some clones; in the studies checked, an unresolved V gene accounts for under half of them, and the cause for the rest is not known. This sample gives fewer than 100,000 clones in total; roughly four fifths of them show up just once. Of the sample, approximately 2% is held by the ten largest clones. What was sequenced was blood. The receptors come from a man aged 60-69 years in good health.

The chain combines TRBV5-1 with TRBJ2-5; 9 bases line up with TRBD2. CDR1 is SGHRS and CDR2 is YFSETQ in the germline V gene. The trim removed 4 bases at V and 1 base at J, leaving 8 bases unmatched. The CDR3 sequence is 16 residues long. Here the CDR3 reads CASSPRIAGAQETQYF. The CDR3 coding sequence is TGCGCCAGCAGCCCCAGAATAGCGGGGGCCCAAGAGACCCAGTACTTC.

The chain has TRBV5-1 and TRBJ2-1; D tentatively reads TRBD1 or TRBD2 (5 bases each). Germline values: CDR1 SGHRS, CDR2 YFSETQ. V was pared by 7 bases and J by 4 bases, with 18 bases between. The CDR3 has 15 amino acids. For the CDR3, the DNA is TGCGCCAGCCGAAAAGCCGGGACGGCATACAATGAGCAGTTCTTC. Its translation: CASRKAGTAYNEQFF.

V gene TRBV5-5 combines with J gene TRBJ1-5, with 7 positions matching TRBD1. V gave up 0 bases and J gave up 3 bases; unmatched junction bases: 3. Germline V gives CDR1 SGHKS, CDR2 YYEKEE (reference sequence). This CDR3 is 15 amino acids long. As DNA, the CDR3 is TGTGCCAGCAGCTTGGGACAGGGAATCAATCAGCCCCAGCATTTT. Its protein product is CASSLGQGINQPQHF. The variable domain in full, completed from reference TRBV5-5 and TRBJ1-5, reads DAGVTQSPTHLIKTRGQQVTLRCSPISGHKSVSWYQQVLGQGPQFIFQYYEKEERGRGNFPDRFSARQFPNYSSELNVNALLLGDSALYLCASSLGQGINQPQHFGDGTRLSIL.

This clone has only one observation. This chain joins TRBV7-2 and TRBJ1-6; D unclear. This CDR3 region has 12 residues. Trimming shortened V by 4 bases and J by 5 bases, and 3 bases separated the two germline ends. CDR1 and CDR2 from the germline V gene are SGHTA and FQGNSA. CDR3 sequence (DNA): TGTGCCAGCAGCTCGGATAATTCACCCCTCCACTTT. This codes for CASSSDNSPLHF.

This chain uses TRBV7-8 with TRBJ2-3, with D tentatively TRBD1 (5 bases). The V gene's germline CDR1 is SGHVS and CDR2 FQNEAQ. There are 17 residues in the CDR3. With 4 bases removed from V and 0 bases from J, the gap between germline ends came to 17 bases. This CDR3 is CASSSPTGKPSTDTQYF. The CDR3 bases are TGTGCCAGCAGCTCACCCACAGGCAAACCTAGCACAGATACGCAGTATTTT.